Following are 16 T cell receptor beta chains from one sample sequenced in a study of shared clonotypes between healthy human individuals. Profiled with immunoSEQ multiplex PCR; TCRdb holds only in-frame clones, not every one. Of some 2,500,000 clones listed, over 85% were seen once; the top ten hold 0.36%. Sequencing used naive CD4+ T cells from PBMCs. Specified subset: CD45RA+ positively selected. The source is a man aged 18 to 30 in good health. Some clones in this sample may be carry-over from other donors' samples.

The chain is built from TRBV29-1 and TRBJ2-6; D not certain. The germline gives CDR1 SQVTM, CDR2 ANQGSEA. The ends were cut back, 7 bases at V and 0 bases at J, with 10 bases in the middle. The CDR3 length is 14 residues. This CDR3 reads CSAVVDSGANVLTF. The DNA for the CDR3 is TGCAGCGCCGTTGTGGACTCTGGGGCCAACGTCCTGACTTTC.

V gene TRBV9 combines with J gene TRBJ2-1; 8 bases line up with TRBD1. The CDR3 length is 15 residues. Germline V lookup: CDR1 SGDLS, CDR2 YYNGEE. After removal of 3 bases from V and 2 bases from J, the junction contained 4 bases not matched to a gene. The CDR3 DNA follows: TGTGCCAGCAGCGCGAGACAGGGGCCCTACAATGAGCAGTTCTTC. Its protein is CASSARQGPYNEQFF.

V and J are TRBV2 and TRBJ1-6; D is unclear. V was pared by 11 bases and J by 0 bases, with 8 bases between. The CDR3 extends over 13 amino acids. Germline-derived CDR1 and CDR2 are SNHLY and FYNNEI. CDR3 loop: CASSSSYNSPLHF. Here the CDR3 DNA reads TGTGCCTCAAGCAGCTCCTATAATTCACCCCTCCACTTT. Together with reference TRBV2 and TRBJ1-6, the CDR3 gives the full variable domain: EPEVTQTPSHQVTQMGQEVILRCVPISNHLYFYWYRQILGQKVEFLVSFYNNEISEKSEIFDDQFSVERPDGSNFTLKIRSTKLEDSAMYFCASSSSYNSPLHFGNGTRLTVT.

This chain uses TRBV15 with TRBJ1-2; 12 nucleotides agree with TRBD1. Trimming took 0 bases from V and 8 from J; bases not matched to a gene: 10. This CDR3 comprises 17 residues. CDR1 and CDR2 (germline): LNHNV, YYDKDF (reference sequence). The CDR3 protein is CATSRDRGTGGAKGYTF. The CDR3 nucleotides read TGTGCCACCAGCAGAGATCGAGGGACAGGGGGCGCAAAAGGCTACACCTTC.

The chain links TRBV5-1 to TRBJ2-2, with TRBD2 identical over 7 bases. From germline, CDR1 is SGHRS and CDR2 YFSETQ. The CDR3 runs to 15 residues. After removal of 4 bases from V and 3 bases from J, the junction contained 6 bases not matched to a gene. CDR3 residues: CASSRGTIDTGELFF. In DNA form, the CDR3 reads TGCGCCAGCAGCCGGGGGACTATCGACACCGGGGAGCTGTTTTTT.

The rearrangement joins TRBV4-1 to TRBJ2-3; 12 bases match TRBD2. The V and J ends lost 4 bases and 4 bases, in that order; junction bases with no gene match: 6. Per germline, CDR1 MGHRA and CDR2 YSYEKL. The CDR3 contains 16 residues. The CDR3 sequence is CASSPSLAGGSDTQYF. CDR3 sequence (DNA): TGCGCCAGCAGCCCTTCACTAGCGGGAGGTTCAGATACGCAGTATTTT.

The chain carries TRBV27 and TRBJ2-7; 7 bases map to TRBD1. The CDR3 is 15 residues long. The germline gives CDR1 MNHEY, CDR2 SMNVEV (reference sequence). J was trimmed by 1 base and V by 2 bases; bases with no gene match: 5. The CDR3 nucleotides are TGTGCCAGCAGTTTACTTGGGGACAGTTCCTACGAGCAGTACTTC. Protein sequence: CASSLLGDSSYEQYF.

The chain recombines TRBV5-1 with TRBJ2-3; D is uncertain. Germline V gives CDR1 SGHRS, CDR2 YFSETQ. The CDR3 has 15 residues. V lost 0 bases, J lost 2 bases, and 10 bases lay in between. The CDR3 region has the DNA TGCGCCAGCAGCTTGGGACCGATTACCACAGATACGCAGTATTTT. Residues: CASSLGPITTDTQYF.

V is TRBV15 and J is TRBJ2-2; 10 bases align to TRBD1. Germline values: CDR1 LNHNV, CDR2 YYDKDF (reference sequence). This CDR3 has 18 amino acids. V dropped 1 base and J dropped 3; count of bases not matched to a gene: 8. CDR3 sequence reads: CATSRGDRGLIYTGELFF. The CDR3 coding sequence is TGTGCCACCAGCAGAGGGGACAGGGGCCTAATTTACACCGGGGAGCTGTTTTTT.

This chain links TRBV7-2 with TRBJ2-5, with TRBD2 matching 13 bases. The V segment lost 5 bases and the J segment 5 bases; nucleotides outside the gene matches: 5. This CDR3 has 15 amino acids. Germline V CDR1 and CDR2: SGHTA, FQGNSA. The CDR3 loop is CASSTGLAGAETQYF. DNA for the CDR3: TGTGCCAGCAGCACCGGACTAGCGGGAGCTGAGACCCAGTACTTC. The variable domain in full, with the rest retrieved from reference TRBV7-2 and TRBJ2-5, is GAGVSQSPSNKVTEKGKDVELRCDPISGHTALYWYRQSLGQGLEFLIYFQGNSAPDKSGLPSDRFSAERTGGSVSTLTIQRTQQEDSAVYLCASSTGLAGAETQYFGPGTRLLVL.

The chain links TRBV6-6 to TRBJ1-4; D is unresolved. V was trimmed by 5 bases and J by 8 bases, leaving 3 bases between them. The length of the CDR3 is 10 residues. The germline gives CDR1 MNHNY, CDR2 SVGAGI (reference sequence). The CDR3 coding sequence is TGTGCCAGCAGTGGAGAAAAACTGTTTTTT. The encoded protein is CASSGEKLFF.

V gene TRBV5-1 combines with J gene TRBJ2-7; D might be TRBD2 (5 bases). This CDR3 spans 15 amino acids. The germline V and J ends were trimmed by 2 bases and 0 bases, with 12 bases remaining between them. The V gene's germline CDR1 is SGHRS and CDR2 YFSETQ. Here the CDR3 reads CASSFIAGSSYEQYF. CDR3 nucleotide sequence: TGCGCCAGCAGCTTCATCGCGGGTTCCTCCTACGAGCAGTACTTC.

The chain carries TRBV11-2 and TRBJ2-7; D might be TRBD2 (5 bases). Trimming took off 5 bases at V and 5 bases at J, with 22 bases between the two ends. CDR1 SGHAT and CDR2 FQNNGV come from the germline V gene. The CDR3 has 16 amino acids. The CDR3 DNA is TGTGCCAGCAGCAACCGTGGCGGAGGTTCGGTGGACGAGCAGTACTTC. It encodes CASSNRGGGSVDEQYF.

This sequence joins TRBV9 and TRBJ2-2, with 11 bases aligning to TRBD2. CDR3 size: 15 residues. With 2 bases clipped from V and 5 bases from J, the junction kept 2 bases outside the gene matches. Germline V gene data show CDR1 as SGDLS and CDR2 as YYNGEE. The CDR3, as DNA: TGTGCCAGCAGCGTGACTAGCGGGGTAACCGGGGAGCTGTTTTTT. It is translated as CASSVTSGVTGELFF.

The V and J genes are TRBV27 and TRBJ1-4, with a possible D match to TRBD1 (6 bases). CDR3 length equals 17 residues. CDR1 MNHEY and CDR2 SMNVEV come from the germline V gene (reference sequence). V dropped 1 base and J dropped 3 bases, with 15 bases sitting between them. The CDR3 nucleotides are TGTGCCAGCAGTTTATACGGGGGGCAGGGATCTAATGAAAAACTGTTTTTT. It translates to CASSLYGGQGSNEKLFF.

The rearrangement links TRBV18 to TRBJ2-7; TRBD1 aligns across 7 bases. CDR3 length equals 14 residues. Germline V gives CDR1 KGHSH, CDR2 LQKENI. After removal of 3 bases from V and 2 bases from J, the junction contained 4 bases not matched to a gene. CDR3: CASSPGQHPYEQYF. CDR3 bases: TGTGCCAGCTCACCGGGACAGCACCCCTACGAGCAGTACTTC.